This T cell receptor beta chain was captured in a study of shared clonotypes between healthy human individuals. Study summary: Donors consisted of a couple of women and a few men between 18 and 49.

The CDR3 has 17 amino acids. Trimming took 3 bases from V and 8 from J; bases not matched to a gene: 13. Germline CDR1 reads SNHLY; CDR2 reads FYNNEI. The method was immunoSEQ multiplex PCR; TCRdb's version includes in-frame clones alone and lacks a portion of them. The table records under 550,000 clones, about 96% of them present only once. Sequencing was carried out using naive CD4+ T cells sorted from blood. Subset reported: CD45RA+ positively selected. This receptor was obtained from a woman under 40 in good health. This chain connects TRBV2 to TRBJ1-6; 7 bases are shared with TRBD1. CDR3 coding DNA: TGTGCCAGCAGTGATGCGACAGGGAGGGGGAGGTATTCACCCCTCCACTTT. Amino acids: CASSDATGRGRYSPLHF.